This TCR beta chain is from a study of graft-versus-host responses after intestinal transplantation. In the study overall: Multivisceral, liver-intestinal, or isolated intestinal transplants were performed in recipients. Anti-thymocyte globulin was used for induction in all recipients, who then took tacrolimus and steroids for approximately 3 years.

Germline CDR1 is LNHNV and CDR2 is YYDKDF (reference sequence). Trimming shortened V by 1 base and J by 1 base, and 19 bases separated the two germline ends. The CDR3 runs to 18 residues. Profiling relied on immunoSEQ multiplex PCR, and the TCRdb table lists in-frame clones only, not all of them. The table lists more than 90,000 clones, 90% to 95% of them singletons. In regard to this clone: What it recognizes is unknown.

Study-level points and caveats: Early post-transplant HvG declines tracked with peak circulating GvH clone levels.

This receptor was identified in a human donor who was the organ donor for an intestinal transplant. This specimen was unstimulated CD8+ T cells sorted from spleen or lymph node cells, taken before transplant. This chain connects TRBV15 to TRBJ1-1; the D is unclear. This CDR3 reads CATSRGIGPSGSNTEAFF. In nucleotides, the CDR3 is TGTGCCACCAGCAGAGGTATCGGTCCGAGCGGATCGAACACTGAAGCTTTCTTT.